Included here is one TCR beta chain sequence, with context. The data derive from a study of spatial heterogeneity in lung cancer. Looked up from germline, CDR1 is KGHSH and CDR2 is LQKENI. V lost 6 bases and J 4 bases, leaving 19 bases between the germline ends. The CDR3 has 15 residues. The time point was: sample taken at primary tumor resection. Whole RNA, isolated from tumor, nontumor lung or frozen PBMC, was sequenced without prior sorting. Every molecule of TCR cDNA had its own unique molecular identifier. TCRdb processed the 5' RACE reads anew with MiXCR; each CDR3 protein has one entry. Of about 85,000 distinct CDR3 sequences in the sample, under 25% are singletons; the top ten hold about 6.8%.

The specimen comprised PBMCs, sampled at surgery. This sequence joins TRBV18 and TRBJ2-7; D remains unclear. The TCR sequence derives from a male donor with early-stage non-small cell lung cancer. CDR3 amino acids: CASSPGSSPSYEQYF. DNA for the CDR3: TGTGCCAGCTCTCCAGGAAGTAGCCCCTCTTACGAGCAGTACTTC.